This T cell receptor beta chain was observed in a study of graft-versus-host responses after intestinal transplantation. Background on the study: All recipients were transplanted with multivisceral, liver-intestinal, or isolated intestinal grafts. Every recipient had anti-thymocyte globulin induction and roughly three years of tacrolimus plus steroids. Overall study results and limits: The marrow of recipients harbored GvH clones, and ileum or blood showed some of them first. Early post-transplant HvG declines showed an association with peak circulating GvH clone levels.

Remarks on this clone: Its antigen is unknown.

The CDR3 extends over 16 amino acids. Looked up from germline, CDR1 is MGHRA and CDR2 is YSYEKL. Trimming took 1 base from V and 2 from J, leaving 15 bases between them. Clones were read by immunoSEQ multiplex PCR, and TCRdb kept only the in-frame ones, dropping some. The sample records over 80,000 clones, around 88% being singletons. Sequenced material: PBMCs, taken 255 days after intestinal transplant. The sequence came from a human patient who received an intestinal transplant, so some T cells may come from the graft donor. V and J are TRBV4-1 and TRBJ2-7; D may be TRBD1 (6 bases). CDR3 protein: CASSQAVLQGPYEQYF. For the CDR3, the DNA is TGCGCCAGCAGCCAAGCAGTGCTACAGGGTCCCTACGAGCAGTACTTC.